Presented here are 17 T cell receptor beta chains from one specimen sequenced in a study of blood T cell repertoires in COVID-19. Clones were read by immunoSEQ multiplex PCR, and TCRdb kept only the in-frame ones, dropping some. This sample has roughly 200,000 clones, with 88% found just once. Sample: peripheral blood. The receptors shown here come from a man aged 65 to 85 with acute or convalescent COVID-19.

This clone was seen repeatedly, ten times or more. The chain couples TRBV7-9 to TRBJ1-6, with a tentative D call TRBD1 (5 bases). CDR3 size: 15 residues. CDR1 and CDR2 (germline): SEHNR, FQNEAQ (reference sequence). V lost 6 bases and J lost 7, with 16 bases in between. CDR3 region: CASRPPDSTNSPLHF. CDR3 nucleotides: TGTGCCAGCAGGCCCCCTGACAGTACCAATTCACCCCTCCACTTT.

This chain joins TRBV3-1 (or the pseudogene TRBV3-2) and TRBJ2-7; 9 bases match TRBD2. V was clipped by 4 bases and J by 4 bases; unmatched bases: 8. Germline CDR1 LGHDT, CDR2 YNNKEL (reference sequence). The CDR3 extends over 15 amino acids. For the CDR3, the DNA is TGTGCCAGCAGCCCCGGGGGGAGCGGGAGGTACGAGCAGTACTTC. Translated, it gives CASSPGGSGRYEQYF.

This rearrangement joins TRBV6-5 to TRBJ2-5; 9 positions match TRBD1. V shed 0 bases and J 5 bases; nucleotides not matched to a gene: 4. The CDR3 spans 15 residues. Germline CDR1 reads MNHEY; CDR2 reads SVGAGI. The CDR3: CASSYSNRGLETQYF. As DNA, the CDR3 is TGTGCCAGCAGTTACTCGAACAGGGGGCTGGAGACCCAGTACTTC.

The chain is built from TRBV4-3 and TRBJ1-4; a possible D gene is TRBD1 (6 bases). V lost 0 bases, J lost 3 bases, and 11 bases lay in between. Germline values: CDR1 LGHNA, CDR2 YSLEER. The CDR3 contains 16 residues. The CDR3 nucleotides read TGCGCCAGCAGCCAAGACGGGGGGGCTGCTAATGAAAAACTGTTTTTT. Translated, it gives CASSQDGGAANEKLFF.

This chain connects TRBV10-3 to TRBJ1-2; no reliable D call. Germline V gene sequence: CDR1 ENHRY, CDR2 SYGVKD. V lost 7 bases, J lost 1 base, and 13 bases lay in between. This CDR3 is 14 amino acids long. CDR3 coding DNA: TGTGCCATCAAGGAGGCAGTACTTAACTATGGCTACACCTTC. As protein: CAIKEAVLNYGYTF.

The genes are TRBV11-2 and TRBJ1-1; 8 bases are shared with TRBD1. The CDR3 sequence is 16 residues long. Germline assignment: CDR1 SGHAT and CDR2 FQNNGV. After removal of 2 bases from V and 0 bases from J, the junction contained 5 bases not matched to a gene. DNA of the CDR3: TGTGCCAGCAGCTTATTTAGGACAGGGCTGAACACTGAAGCTTTCTTT. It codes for CASSLFRTGLNTEAFF. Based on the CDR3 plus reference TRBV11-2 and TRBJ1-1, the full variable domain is EAGVAQSPRYKIIEKRQSVAFWCNPISGHATLYWYQQILGQGPKLLIQFQNNGVVDDSQLPKDRFSAERLKGVDSTLKIQPAKLEDSAVYLCASSLFRTGLNTEAFFGQGTRLTVV.

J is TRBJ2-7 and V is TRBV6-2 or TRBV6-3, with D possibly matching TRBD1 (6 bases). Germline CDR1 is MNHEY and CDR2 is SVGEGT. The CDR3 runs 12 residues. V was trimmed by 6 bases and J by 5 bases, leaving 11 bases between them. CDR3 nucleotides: TGTGCCAGCAGCCGCGGACAGCACGAGCAGTACTTC. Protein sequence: CASSRGQHEQYF.

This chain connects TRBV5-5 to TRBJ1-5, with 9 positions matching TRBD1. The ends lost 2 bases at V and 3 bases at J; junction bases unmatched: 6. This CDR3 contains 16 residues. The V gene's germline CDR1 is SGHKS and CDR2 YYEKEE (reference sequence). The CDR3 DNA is TGTGCCAGCAGCTTCGGACAGGGGATTCTCAATCAGCCCCAGCATTTT. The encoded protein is CASSFGQGILNQPQHF.

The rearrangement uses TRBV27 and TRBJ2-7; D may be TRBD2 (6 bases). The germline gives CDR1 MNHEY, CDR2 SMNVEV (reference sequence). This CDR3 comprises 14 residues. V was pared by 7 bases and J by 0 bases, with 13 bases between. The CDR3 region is CASTRNGGSYEQYF. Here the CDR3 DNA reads TGTGCCAGCACCCGGAACGGGGGCTCCTACGAGCAGTACTTC.

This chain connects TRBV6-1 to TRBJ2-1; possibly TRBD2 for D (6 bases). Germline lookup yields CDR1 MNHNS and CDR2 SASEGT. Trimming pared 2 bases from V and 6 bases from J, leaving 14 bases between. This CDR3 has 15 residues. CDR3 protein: CASSEKGSGINEQFF. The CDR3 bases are TGTGCCAGCAGTGAAAAAGGTAGCGGAATCAATGAGCAGTTCTTC.

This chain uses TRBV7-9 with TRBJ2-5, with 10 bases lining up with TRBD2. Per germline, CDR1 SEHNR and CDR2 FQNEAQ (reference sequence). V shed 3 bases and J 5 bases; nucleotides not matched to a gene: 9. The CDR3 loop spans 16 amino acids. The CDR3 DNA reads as TGTGCCAGCAGCTTCTCGAAGCGGGAGGGCCAGGAGACCCAGTACTTC. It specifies CASSFSKREGQETQYF.

CDR3 DNA: TGTGCCAGCCAATGGACTAGCGGGACTAATGAGCAGTTCTTC. As protein: CASQWTSGTNEQFF. The V and J genes are TRBV6-5 and TRBJ2-1, with 12 bases identical to TRBD2. The trim removed 8 bases at V and 7 bases at J, leaving 6 bases unmatched. Germline V lookup: CDR1 MNHEY, CDR2 SVGAGI. The CDR3 extends over 14 amino acids.

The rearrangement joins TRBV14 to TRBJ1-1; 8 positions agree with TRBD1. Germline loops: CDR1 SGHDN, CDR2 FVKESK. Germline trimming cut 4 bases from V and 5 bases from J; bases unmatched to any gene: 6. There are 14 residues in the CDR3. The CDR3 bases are TGTGCCAGCAGCCTATCGAACAGGGGGACTGAAGCTTTCTTT. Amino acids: CASSLSNRGTEAFF.

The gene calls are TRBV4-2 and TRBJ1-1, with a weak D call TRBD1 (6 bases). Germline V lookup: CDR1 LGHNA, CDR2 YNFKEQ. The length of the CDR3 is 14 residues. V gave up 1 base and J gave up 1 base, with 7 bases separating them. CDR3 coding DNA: TGTGCCAGCAGCCAAGGGACAGAGAACACTGAAGCTTTCTTT. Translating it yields CASSQGTENTEAFF.

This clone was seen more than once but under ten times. CDR3 nucleotide sequence: TGTGCCAGCAGCTTAGGACTGAATCAGCCCCAGCATTTT. Amino acid sequence: CASSLGLNQPQHF. This chain uses TRBV7-9 with TRBJ1-5; D unresolved. This CDR3 is built from 13 residues. Germline assignment: CDR1 SEHNR and CDR2 FQNEAQ (reference sequence). Trimming left V 1 base short and J 4 bases short, with 5 bases between.

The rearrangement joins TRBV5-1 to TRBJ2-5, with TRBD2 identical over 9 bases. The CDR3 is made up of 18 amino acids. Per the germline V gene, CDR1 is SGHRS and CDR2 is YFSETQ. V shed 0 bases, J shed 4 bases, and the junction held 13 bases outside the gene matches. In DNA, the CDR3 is TGCGCCAGCAGCTTGGCCGGTAGCGGGGGATTTAGGGTAGAGACCCAGTACTTC. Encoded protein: CASSLAGSGGFRVETQYF.

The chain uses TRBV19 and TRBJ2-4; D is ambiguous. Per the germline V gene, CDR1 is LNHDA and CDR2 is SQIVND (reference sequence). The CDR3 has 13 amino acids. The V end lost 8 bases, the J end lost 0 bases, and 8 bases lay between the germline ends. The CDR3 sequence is CASSSEAKNIQYF. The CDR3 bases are TGTGCCAGTTCGTCAGAAGCCAAAAACATTCAGTACTTC. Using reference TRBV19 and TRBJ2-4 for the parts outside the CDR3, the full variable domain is DGGITQSPKYLFRKEGQNVTLSCEQNLNHDAMYWYRQDPGQGLRLIYYSQIVNDFQKGDIAEGYSVSREKKESFPLTVTSAQKNPTAFYLCASSSEAKNIQYFGAGTRLSVL.